The clone carrying this T cell receptor beta chain turned up a few times. Its antigen is unknown. Germline CDR1 reads MNHNS; CDR2 reads SASEGT. J gave up 1 base and V 5 bases, and 4 bases lay outside the gene matches. The CDR3 spans 15 residues. This sample was taken from a study of cytomegalovirus exposure and HLA in healthy donors. Whole-study results and caveats: In the roughly 120 validation repertoires, a later analysis found that first-cohort TCR clusters tended to co-occur. The study listed roughly 160 cytomegalovirus-associated TCR beta chains.

Using immunoSEQ multiplex PCR, the repertoire was profiled, and TCRdb retains in-frame clones only, with some absent. There are 250,000 to 350,000 clones in the sample; roughly 87% occur only once, and more than 0.9% lies in the top ten. The chain uses TRBV6-1 and TRBJ2-3, with 9 bases identical to TRBD2. What was sequenced was PBMCs. The sequence came from a young woman in good health and CMV-seropositive. CDR3 protein: CASSPRTSGTDTQYF. CDR3 nucleotide sequence: TGTGCCAGCAGTCCTAGGACTAGCGGCACAGATACGCAGTATTTT.